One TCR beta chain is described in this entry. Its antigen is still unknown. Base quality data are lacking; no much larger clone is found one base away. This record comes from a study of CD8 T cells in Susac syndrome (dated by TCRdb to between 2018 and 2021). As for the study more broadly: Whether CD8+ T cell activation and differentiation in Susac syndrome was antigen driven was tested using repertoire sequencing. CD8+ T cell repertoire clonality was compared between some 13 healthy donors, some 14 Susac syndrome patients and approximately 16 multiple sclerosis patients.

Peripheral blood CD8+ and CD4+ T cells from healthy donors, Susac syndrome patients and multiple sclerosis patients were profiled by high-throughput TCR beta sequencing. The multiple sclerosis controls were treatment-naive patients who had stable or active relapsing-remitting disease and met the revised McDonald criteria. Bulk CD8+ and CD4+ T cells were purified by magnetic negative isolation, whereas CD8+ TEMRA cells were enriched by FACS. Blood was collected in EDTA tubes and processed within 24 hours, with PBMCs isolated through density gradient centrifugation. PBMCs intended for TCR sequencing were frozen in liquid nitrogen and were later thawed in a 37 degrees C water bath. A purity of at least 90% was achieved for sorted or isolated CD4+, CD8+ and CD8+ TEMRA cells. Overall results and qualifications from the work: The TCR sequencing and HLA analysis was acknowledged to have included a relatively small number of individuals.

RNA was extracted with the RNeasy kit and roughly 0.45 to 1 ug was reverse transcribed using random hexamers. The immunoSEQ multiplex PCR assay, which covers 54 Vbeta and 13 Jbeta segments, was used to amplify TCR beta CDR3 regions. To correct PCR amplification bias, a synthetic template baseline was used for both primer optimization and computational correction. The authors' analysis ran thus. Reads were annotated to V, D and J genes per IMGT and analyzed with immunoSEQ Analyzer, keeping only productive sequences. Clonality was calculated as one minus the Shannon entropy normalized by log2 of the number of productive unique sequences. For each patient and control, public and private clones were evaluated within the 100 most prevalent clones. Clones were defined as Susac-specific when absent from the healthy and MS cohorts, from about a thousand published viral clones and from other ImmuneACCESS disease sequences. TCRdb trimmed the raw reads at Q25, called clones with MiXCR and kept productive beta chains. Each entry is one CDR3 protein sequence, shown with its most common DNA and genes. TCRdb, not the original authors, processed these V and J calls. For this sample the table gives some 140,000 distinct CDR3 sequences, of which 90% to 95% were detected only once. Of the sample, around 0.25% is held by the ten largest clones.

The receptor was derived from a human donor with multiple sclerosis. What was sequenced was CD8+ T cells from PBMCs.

The sequenced DNA: TGTGCCAGCAGCGTAGGCGCTACTACTGAAGCTTTCTTT. It encodes CASSVGATTEAFF. This chain joins TRBV9 to TRBJ1-1; the D segment cannot be called with confidence. As encoded in the germline V gene, CDR1 is SGDLS while CDR2 is YYNGEE. V is pared back by 0 bases and J by 5 bases, with 8 bases lying between the germline termini. Reading from cysteine to phenylalanine, the CDR3 counts 13 amino acids. The read is trimmed to its CDR3 DNA, 39 bases read in frame from base 1.